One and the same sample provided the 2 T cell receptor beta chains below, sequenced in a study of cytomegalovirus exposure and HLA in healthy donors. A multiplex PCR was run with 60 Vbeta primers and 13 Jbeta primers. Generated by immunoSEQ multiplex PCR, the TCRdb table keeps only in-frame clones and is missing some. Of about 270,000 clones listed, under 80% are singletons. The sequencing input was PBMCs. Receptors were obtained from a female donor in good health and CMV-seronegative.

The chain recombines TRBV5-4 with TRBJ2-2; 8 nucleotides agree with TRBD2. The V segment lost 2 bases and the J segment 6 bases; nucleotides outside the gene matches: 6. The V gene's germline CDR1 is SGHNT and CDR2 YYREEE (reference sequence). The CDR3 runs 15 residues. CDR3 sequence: CASSLRGGSSGELFF. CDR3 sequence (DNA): TGTGCCAGCAGCTTACGGGGGGGGTCCTCCGGGGAGCTGTTTTTT.

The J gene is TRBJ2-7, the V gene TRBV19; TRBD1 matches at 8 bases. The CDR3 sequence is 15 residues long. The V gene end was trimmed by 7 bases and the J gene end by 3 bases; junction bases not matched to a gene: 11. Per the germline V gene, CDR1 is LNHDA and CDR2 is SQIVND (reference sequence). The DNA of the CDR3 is TGTGCCAGTACCCCCGCAGGGGGCCTATTCTACGAGCAGTACTTC. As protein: CASTPAGGLFYEQYF.